These T cell receptor beta chains were read from a single sample in a study of T cell repertoires in cytomegalovirus infection. TCRdb ran MiXCR on the reads and lists one entry per CDR3 protein. The table shows 900,000 to 950,000 distinct CDR3 sequences, with under 40% occurring only once. These TCRs' antigens remain unknown. The material was cultured CD8+ T cells from PBMCs, obtained from culture after CMV antigen stimulation. Every receptor here comes from a human donor in good health (CMV status not recorded). Some clones in this sample may be carry-over from other donors' samples. CDR3s include the opening cysteine and the closing phenylalanine or tryptophan. D genes are given only for firm matches. Clone sizes are given selectively: once, few, many, or a class where the clone is expanded.

abundance: few; j_gene: TRBJ2-5; d_gene: .; v_gene: TRBV27; CDR3aa: CASSPRPRETQYF; CDR3nt: TGTGCCAGCAGCCCCCGGCCCCGAGAGACCCAGTACTTC
abundance: few; j_gene: TRBJ1-5; d_gene: .; v_gene: TRBV24-1; CDR3aa: CATSDLEGEPQHF; CDR3nt: TGTGCCACCAGTGATTTGGAAGGGGAGCCCCAGCATTTT
abundance: many; j_gene: TRBJ1-5; d_gene: .; v_gene: TRBV11-1; CDR3aa: CASISASDGSHQPQHF; CDR3nt: TGTGCCAGCATCTCAGCTTCGGACGGATCTCATCAGCCCCAGCATTTT
abundance: .; j_gene: TRBJ1-2; d_gene: .; v_gene: TRBV29-1; CDR3aa: CSVEGGYYGYTF; CDR3nt: TGCAGCGTTGAGGGGGGCTATTATGGCTACACCTTC
abundance: .; j_gene: TRBJ1-2; d_gene: TRBD1; v_gene: TRBV18; CDR3aa: CASSHEDRAWNYGYTF; CDR3nt: TGTGCCAGCTCACATGAGGACAGGGCTTGGAACTATGGCTACACCTTC
abundance: .; j_gene: TRBJ2-1; d_gene: .; v_gene: TRBV20-1; CDR3aa: CSATDREYNEQFF; CDR3nt: TGCAGTGCTACCGACAGAGAGTACAATGAGCAGTTCTTC
abundance: many; j_gene: TRBJ2-5; d_gene: TRBD2; v_gene: TRBV7-6; CDR3aa: CASSLAVPGPSGGAWETQYF; CDR3nt: TGTGCCAGCAGCTTAGCGGTCCCTGGACCTAGCGGGGGGGCCTGGGAGACCCAGTACTTC
abundance: few; j_gene: TRBJ2-1; d_gene: TRBD1; v_gene: TRBV10-3; CDR3aa: CAISEELGTVYNEQFF; CDR3nt: TGTGCCATCAGTGAGGAACTCGGGACAGTTTACAATGAGCAGTTCTTC
abundance: many; j_gene: TRBJ2-7; d_gene: .; v_gene: TRBV4-2; CDR3aa: CASSLGAGEQYF; CDR3nt: TGTGCCAGCAGCCTGGGAGCGGGCGAGCAGTACTTC
abundance: .; j_gene: TRBJ2-1; d_gene: .; v_gene: TRBV9; CDR3aa: CASSVEVRSTYNEQFF; CDR3nt: TGTGCCAGCAGCGTAGAGGTTAGGTCCACCTACAATGAGCAGTTCTTC
abundance: .; j_gene: TRBJ1-6; d_gene: .; v_gene: TRBV6-2/TRBV6-3; CDR3aa: CASSYGQAYSPLHF; CDR3nt: TGTGCCAGCAGTTACGGGCAGGCCTATTCACCCCTCCACTTT
abundance: few; j_gene: TRBJ2-3; d_gene: TRBD2; v_gene: TRBV7-2; CDR3aa: CASGAGGQGDTQYF; CDR3nt: TGTGCCAGCGGGGCGGGGGGGCAGGGAGATACGCAGTATTTT
abundance: .; j_gene: TRBJ1-1; d_gene: TRBD1; v_gene: TRBV12-3/TRBV12-4; CDR3aa: CASSWAVEGDRRYITEAFF; CDR3nt: TGTGCCAGCAGTTGGGCCGTGGAGGGGGACAGGAGGTATATCACTGAAGCTTTCTTT
abundance: .; j_gene: TRBJ2-5; d_gene: .; v_gene: TRBV4-1; CDR3aa: CASSQDRGATQYF; CDR3nt: TGCGCCAGCAGCCAAGATCGGGGGGCGACCCAGTACTTC
abundance: few; j_gene: TRBJ1-1; d_gene: .; v_gene: TRBV10-3; CDR3aa: CAISDPGRGNTEAFF; CDR3nt: TGTGCCATCAGTGACCCAGGCAGGGGGAACACTGAAGCTTTCTTT
abundance: many; j_gene: TRBJ2-1; d_gene: TRBD2; v_gene: TRBV7-2; CDR3aa: CASSSSGGPNEQFF; CDR3nt: TGTGCCAGCAGTTCTAGCGGGGGCCCCAATGAGCAGTTCTTC
abundance: .; j_gene: TRBJ1-6; d_gene: .; v_gene: TRBV27; CDR3aa: CATKPGGGGNSPLHF; CDR3nt: TGTGCCACCAAACCGGGGGGCGGTGGTAATTCACCCCTCCACTTT
abundance: many; j_gene: TRBJ2-1; d_gene: TRBD2; v_gene: TRBV7-3; CDR3aa: CASSLIAGEYNEQFF; CDR3nt: TGTGCCAGCAGCTTAATAGCGGGGGAGTACAATGAGCAGTTCTTC
abundance: few; j_gene: TRBJ2-1; d_gene: .; v_gene: TRBV25-1; CDR3aa: CASSGRGGGDYNEQFF; CDR3nt: TGTGCCAGCAGTGGGAGAGGAGGGGGAGACTACAATGAGCAGTTCTTC
abundance: .; j_gene: TRBJ2-3; d_gene: .; v_gene: TRBV9; CDR3aa: CASSVGDTPDTQYF; CDR3nt: TGTGCCAGCAGCGTGGGAGACACACCAGATACGCAGTATTTT
abundance: once; j_gene: TRBJ1-2; d_gene: .; v_gene: TRBV15; CDR3aa: CATSRVFADYGYTF; CDR3nt: TGTGCCACCAGCAGAGTGTTTGCAGACTATGGCTACACCTTC
abundance: .; j_gene: TRBJ1-1; d_gene: .; v_gene: TRBV5-1; CDR3aa: CASSFGLGELNTEAFF; CDR3nt: TGCGCCAGCAGCTTCGGTCTCGGCGAGCTGAACACTGAAGCTTTCTTT
abundance: .; j_gene: TRBJ2-1; d_gene: .; v_gene: TRBV20-1; CDR3aa: CSAIADGGLSEQFF; CDR3nt: TGCAGTGCCATCGCGGACGGGGGGCTTAGTGAGCAGTTCTTC
abundance: .; j_gene: TRBJ2-3; d_gene: TRBD2; v_gene: TRBV10-3; CDR3aa: CAISAALVGGEDTQYF; CDR3nt: TGTGCCATCAGTGCGGCCTTGGTCGGGGGGGAGGATACGCAGTATTTT
abundance: once; j_gene: TRBJ1-1; d_gene: TRBD1; v_gene: TRBV20-1; CDR3aa: CSAGDRGQGTEAFF; CDR3nt: TGCAGTGCTGGGGACAGGGGGCAGGGGACTGAAGCTTTCTTT
abundance: .; j_gene: TRBJ1-2; d_gene: .; v_gene: TRBV19; CDR3aa: CASSKEGSYGYTF; CDR3nt: TGTGCCAGTAGTAAGGAGGGTAGCTATGGCTACACCTTC
abundance: .; j_gene: TRBJ2-7; d_gene: .; v_gene: TRBV4-1; CDR3aa: CASSQDSGGASYEQYF; CDR3nt: TGCGCCAGCAGCCAAGATTCGGGGGGCGCGAGCTACGAGCAGTACTTC
abundance: .; j_gene: TRBJ1-2; d_gene: .; v_gene: TRBV20-1; CDR3aa: CSARNPYPLIGDANYGYTF; CDR3nt: TGCAGTGCTAGAAACCCATACCCCCTCATAGGGGATGCTAACTATGGCTACACCTTC
abundance: .; j_gene: TRBJ1-5; d_gene: .; v_gene: TRBV6-1; CDR3aa: CASTGRGGNQPQHF; CDR3nt: TGTGCCAGTACAGGGAGAGGAGGGAATCAGCCCCAGCATTTT
abundance: .; j_gene: TRBJ1-6; d_gene: .; v_gene: TRBV6-5; CDR3aa: CANSSRGQSPLHF; CDR3nt: TGTGCCAACAGTTCCAGGGGACAATCACCCCTCCACTTT
abundance: .; j_gene: TRBJ2-1; d_gene: .; v_gene: TRBV29-1; CDR3aa: CSVEYTYEAGRNEQFF; CDR3nt: TGCAGCGTTGAATATACATATGAGGCAGGGCGCAATGAGCAGTTCTTC
abundance: many; j_gene: TRBJ2-3; d_gene: .; v_gene: TRBV7-6; CDR3aa: CASSLVTGTSDTQYF; CDR3nt: TGTGCCAGCAGCTTAGTAACCGGGACGTCAGATACGCAGTATTTT
abundance: few; j_gene: TRBJ2-1; d_gene: .; v_gene: TRBV15; CDR3aa: CATSSDGRESSYNEQFF; CDR3nt: TGTGCCACCAGCAGCGACGGACGGGAGAGCTCCTACAATGAGCAGTTCTTC
abundance: many; j_gene: TRBJ2-7; d_gene: .; v_gene: TRBV7-6; CDR3aa: CASSLAPGYEQYF; CDR3nt: TGTGCCAGCAGCTTAGCGCCGGGCTACGAGCAGTACTTC
abundance: .; j_gene: TRBJ1-1; d_gene: TRBD1; v_gene: TRBV27; CDR3aa: CASSLWGQRHDEAFF; CDR3nt: TGTGCCAGCAGTTTATGGGGACAGCGTCATGATGAAGCTTTCTTT
abundance: few; j_gene: TRBJ2-3; d_gene: TRBD2; v_gene: TRBV7-9; CDR3aa: CASSSRTSGGPRASTDTQYF; CDR3nt: TGTGCCAGCAGCTCGCGGACTAGCGGGGGGCCACGTGCTAGCACAGATACGCAGTATTTT
abundance: few; j_gene: TRBJ1-1; d_gene: .; v_gene: TRBV7-8; CDR3aa: CASSRYSDLNTEAFF; CDR3nt: TGTGCCAGCAGCCGTTACAGCGACTTGAACACTGAAGCTTTCTTT
abundance: .; j_gene: TRBJ2-2; d_gene: TRBD1; v_gene: TRBV28; CDR3aa: CASSTSIQGPNTGELFF; CDR3nt: TGTGCCAGCAGCACAAGCATACAGGGGCCAAACACCGGGGAGCTGTTTTTT
abundance: many; j_gene: TRBJ2-1; d_gene: .; v_gene: TRBV7-2; CDR3aa: CASSLGGGNNEQFF; CDR3nt: TGTGCCAGCAGCTTAGGGGGGGGCAACAATGAGCAGTTCTTC
abundance: .; j_gene: TRBJ1-1; d_gene: .; v_gene: TRBV12-3/TRBV12-4; CDR3aa: CASSAGWGADTEAFF; CDR3nt: TGTGCCAGCAGTGCCGGCTGGGGGGCTGATACTGAAGCTTTCTTT
abundance: .; j_gene: TRBJ2-4; d_gene: TRBD2; v_gene: TRBV11-2; CDR3aa: CASSQLDWLAGGQNIQYF; CDR3nt: TGTGCCAGCAGCCAACTCGATTGGCTAGCGGGGGGGCAAAACATTCAGTACTTC
abundance: few; j_gene: TRBJ2-3; d_gene: .; v_gene: TRBV6-1; CDR3aa: CASSPEVDTQYF; CDR3nt: TGTGCCAGCAGTCCAGAAGTGGATACGCAGTATTTT
abundance: .; j_gene: TRBJ2-1; d_gene: TRBD1; v_gene: TRBV7-6; CDR3aa: CASSLGGTGTYNEQFF; CDR3nt: TGTGCTAGCAGCCTAGGGGGGACAGGGACCTACAATGAGCAGTTCTTC